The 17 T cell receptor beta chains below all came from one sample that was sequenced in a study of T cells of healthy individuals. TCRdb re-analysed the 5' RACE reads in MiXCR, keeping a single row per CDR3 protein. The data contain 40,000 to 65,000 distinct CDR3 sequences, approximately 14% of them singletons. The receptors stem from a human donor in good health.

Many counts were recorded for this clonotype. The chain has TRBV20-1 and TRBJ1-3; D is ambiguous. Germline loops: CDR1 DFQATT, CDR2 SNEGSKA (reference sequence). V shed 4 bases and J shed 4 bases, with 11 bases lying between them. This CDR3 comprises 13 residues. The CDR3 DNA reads TGCAGTGCTATGTATTCGGGAGGAAACACCATATATTTT. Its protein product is CSAMYSGGNTIYF.

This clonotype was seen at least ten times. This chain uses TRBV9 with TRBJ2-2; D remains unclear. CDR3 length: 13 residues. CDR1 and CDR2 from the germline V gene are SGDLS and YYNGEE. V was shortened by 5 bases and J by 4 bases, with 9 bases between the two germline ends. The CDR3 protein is CASSQSITGELFF. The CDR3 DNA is TGTGCCAGCAGTCAATCCATCACCGGGGAGCTGTTTTTT.

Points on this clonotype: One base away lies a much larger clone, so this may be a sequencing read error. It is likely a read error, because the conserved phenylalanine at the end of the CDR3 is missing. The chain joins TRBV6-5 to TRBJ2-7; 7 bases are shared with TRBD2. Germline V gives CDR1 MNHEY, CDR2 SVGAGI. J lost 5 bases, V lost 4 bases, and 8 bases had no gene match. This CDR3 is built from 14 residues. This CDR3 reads CASSLGGRGHEQYY. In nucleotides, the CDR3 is TGTGCCAGCAGTTTGGGGGGGAGGGGCCACGAGCAGTACTAC.

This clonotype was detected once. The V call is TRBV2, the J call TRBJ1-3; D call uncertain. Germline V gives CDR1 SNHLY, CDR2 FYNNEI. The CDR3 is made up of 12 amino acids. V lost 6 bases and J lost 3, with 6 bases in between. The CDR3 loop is CASSRDGNTIYF. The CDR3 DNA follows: TGTGCCAGCAGCCGCGATGGAAACACCATATATTTT.

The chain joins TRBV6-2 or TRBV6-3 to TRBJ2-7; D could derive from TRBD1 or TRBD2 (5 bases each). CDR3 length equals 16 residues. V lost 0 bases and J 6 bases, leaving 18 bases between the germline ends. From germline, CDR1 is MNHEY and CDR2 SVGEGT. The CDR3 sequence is CASSYSTGQVQGEQYF. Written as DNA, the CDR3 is TGTGCCAGCAGTTACTCGACGGGGCAGGTTCAGGGCGAGCAGTACTTC.

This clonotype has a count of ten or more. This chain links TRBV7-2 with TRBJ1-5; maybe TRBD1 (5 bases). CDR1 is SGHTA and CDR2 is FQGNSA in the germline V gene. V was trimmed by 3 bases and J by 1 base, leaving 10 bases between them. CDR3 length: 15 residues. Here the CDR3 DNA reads TGTGCCAGCAGCTTTGGCGGGGGGAGCAATCAGCCCCAGCATTTT. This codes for CASSFGGGSNQPQHF.

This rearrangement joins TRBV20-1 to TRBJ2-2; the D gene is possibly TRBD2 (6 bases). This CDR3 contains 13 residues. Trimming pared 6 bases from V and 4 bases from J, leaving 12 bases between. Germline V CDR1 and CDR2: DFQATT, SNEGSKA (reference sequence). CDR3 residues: CSAEEGVTGELFF. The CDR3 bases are TGCAGTGCGGAGGAGGGAGTCACCGGGGAGCTGTTTTTT.

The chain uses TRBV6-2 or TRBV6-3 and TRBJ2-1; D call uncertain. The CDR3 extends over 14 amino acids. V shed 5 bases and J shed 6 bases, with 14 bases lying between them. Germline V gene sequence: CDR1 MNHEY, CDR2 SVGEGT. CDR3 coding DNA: TGTGCCAGCAGTCCCTCGGGCCCGCCCAATGAGCAGTTCTTC. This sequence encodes CASSPSGPPNEQFF.

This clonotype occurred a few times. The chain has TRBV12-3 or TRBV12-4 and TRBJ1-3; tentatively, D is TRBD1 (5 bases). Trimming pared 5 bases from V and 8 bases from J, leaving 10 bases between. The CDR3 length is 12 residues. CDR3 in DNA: TGTGCCAGCAGTACAGGAGAGGACACCATATATTTT. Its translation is CASSTGEDTIYF.

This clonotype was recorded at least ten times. The CDR3 reads CASSSGTGGSYEQYF. CDR3 in DNA: TGTGCCAGCAGTTCCGGGACAGGGGGCTCCTACGAGCAGTACTTC. The chain carries TRBV7-2 and TRBJ2-7, with 11 bases fitting TRBD1. J lost 0 bases, V lost 6 bases, and 4 bases had no gene match. The germline CDR1 and CDR2 sequences are SGHTA and FQGNSA. The length of the CDR3 is 15 residues.

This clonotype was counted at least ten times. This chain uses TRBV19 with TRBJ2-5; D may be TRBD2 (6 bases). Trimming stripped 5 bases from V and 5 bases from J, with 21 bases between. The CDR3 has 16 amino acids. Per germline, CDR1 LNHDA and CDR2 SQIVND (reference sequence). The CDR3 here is CASSPFGTRGEETQYF. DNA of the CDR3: TGTGCCAGTAGTCCCTTTGGGACCCGCGGGGAGGAGACCCAGTACTTC. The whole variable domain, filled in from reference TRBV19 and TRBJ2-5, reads DGGITQSPKYLFRKEGQNVTLSCEQNLNHDAMYWYRQDPGQGLRLIYYSQIVNDFQKGDIAEGYSVSREKKESFPLTVTSAQKNPTAFYLCASSPFGTRGEETQYFGPGTRLLVL.

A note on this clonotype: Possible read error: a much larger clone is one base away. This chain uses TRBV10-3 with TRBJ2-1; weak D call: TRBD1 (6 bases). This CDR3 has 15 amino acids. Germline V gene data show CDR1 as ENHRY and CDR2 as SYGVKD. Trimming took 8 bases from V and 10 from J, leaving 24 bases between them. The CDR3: CAISIRWGPGTEQFF. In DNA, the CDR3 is TGTGCCATCTCGATCCGGTGGGGGCCGGGTACGGAGCAGTTCTTC.

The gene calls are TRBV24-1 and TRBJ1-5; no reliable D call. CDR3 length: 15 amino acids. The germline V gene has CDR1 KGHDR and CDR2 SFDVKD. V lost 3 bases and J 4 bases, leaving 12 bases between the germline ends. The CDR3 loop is CATSDRGRANQPQHF. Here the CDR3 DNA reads TGTGCCACCAGTGATCGCGGACGGGCTAATCAGCCCCAGCATTTT.

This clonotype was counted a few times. DNA of the CDR3: TGCGCCAGCAGTGAACAGAGCACCGGGGAGCTGTTTTTT. Translating it yields CASSEQSTGELFF. The rearrangement uses TRBV10-2 and TRBJ2-2; D not resolved. Trimming cost V 3 bases and J 4 bases, with 6 bases left between them. Germline values: CDR1 WSHSY, CDR2 SAAADI. The CDR3 contains 13 residues.

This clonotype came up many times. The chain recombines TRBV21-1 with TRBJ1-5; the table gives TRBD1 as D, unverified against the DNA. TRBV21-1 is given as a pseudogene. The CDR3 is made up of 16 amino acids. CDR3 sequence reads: CASSKVPGRGNQPQHF. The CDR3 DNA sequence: TGTGCCAGCAGCAAAGTCCCGGGAAGGGGCAATCAGCCCCAGCATTTT.

The CDR3 DNA follows: TGTGCCAGCAGCCGGACAGGCCTAGAGACCCAGTACTTC. Its protein product is CASSRTGLETQYF. This chain connects TRBV5-5 to TRBJ2-5, with TRBD1 identical over 7 bases. CDR3 length: 13 amino acids. V lost 4 bases and J lost 4; bases outside the gene matches: 4. Germline CDR1 SGHKS, CDR2 YYEKEE (reference sequence).

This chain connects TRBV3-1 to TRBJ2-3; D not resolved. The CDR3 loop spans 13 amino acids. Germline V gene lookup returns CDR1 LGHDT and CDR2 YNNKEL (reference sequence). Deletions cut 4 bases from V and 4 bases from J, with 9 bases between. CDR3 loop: CASSPLNADTQYF. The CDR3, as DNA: TGTGCCAGCAGCCCCCTGAATGCAGATACGCAGTATTTT.